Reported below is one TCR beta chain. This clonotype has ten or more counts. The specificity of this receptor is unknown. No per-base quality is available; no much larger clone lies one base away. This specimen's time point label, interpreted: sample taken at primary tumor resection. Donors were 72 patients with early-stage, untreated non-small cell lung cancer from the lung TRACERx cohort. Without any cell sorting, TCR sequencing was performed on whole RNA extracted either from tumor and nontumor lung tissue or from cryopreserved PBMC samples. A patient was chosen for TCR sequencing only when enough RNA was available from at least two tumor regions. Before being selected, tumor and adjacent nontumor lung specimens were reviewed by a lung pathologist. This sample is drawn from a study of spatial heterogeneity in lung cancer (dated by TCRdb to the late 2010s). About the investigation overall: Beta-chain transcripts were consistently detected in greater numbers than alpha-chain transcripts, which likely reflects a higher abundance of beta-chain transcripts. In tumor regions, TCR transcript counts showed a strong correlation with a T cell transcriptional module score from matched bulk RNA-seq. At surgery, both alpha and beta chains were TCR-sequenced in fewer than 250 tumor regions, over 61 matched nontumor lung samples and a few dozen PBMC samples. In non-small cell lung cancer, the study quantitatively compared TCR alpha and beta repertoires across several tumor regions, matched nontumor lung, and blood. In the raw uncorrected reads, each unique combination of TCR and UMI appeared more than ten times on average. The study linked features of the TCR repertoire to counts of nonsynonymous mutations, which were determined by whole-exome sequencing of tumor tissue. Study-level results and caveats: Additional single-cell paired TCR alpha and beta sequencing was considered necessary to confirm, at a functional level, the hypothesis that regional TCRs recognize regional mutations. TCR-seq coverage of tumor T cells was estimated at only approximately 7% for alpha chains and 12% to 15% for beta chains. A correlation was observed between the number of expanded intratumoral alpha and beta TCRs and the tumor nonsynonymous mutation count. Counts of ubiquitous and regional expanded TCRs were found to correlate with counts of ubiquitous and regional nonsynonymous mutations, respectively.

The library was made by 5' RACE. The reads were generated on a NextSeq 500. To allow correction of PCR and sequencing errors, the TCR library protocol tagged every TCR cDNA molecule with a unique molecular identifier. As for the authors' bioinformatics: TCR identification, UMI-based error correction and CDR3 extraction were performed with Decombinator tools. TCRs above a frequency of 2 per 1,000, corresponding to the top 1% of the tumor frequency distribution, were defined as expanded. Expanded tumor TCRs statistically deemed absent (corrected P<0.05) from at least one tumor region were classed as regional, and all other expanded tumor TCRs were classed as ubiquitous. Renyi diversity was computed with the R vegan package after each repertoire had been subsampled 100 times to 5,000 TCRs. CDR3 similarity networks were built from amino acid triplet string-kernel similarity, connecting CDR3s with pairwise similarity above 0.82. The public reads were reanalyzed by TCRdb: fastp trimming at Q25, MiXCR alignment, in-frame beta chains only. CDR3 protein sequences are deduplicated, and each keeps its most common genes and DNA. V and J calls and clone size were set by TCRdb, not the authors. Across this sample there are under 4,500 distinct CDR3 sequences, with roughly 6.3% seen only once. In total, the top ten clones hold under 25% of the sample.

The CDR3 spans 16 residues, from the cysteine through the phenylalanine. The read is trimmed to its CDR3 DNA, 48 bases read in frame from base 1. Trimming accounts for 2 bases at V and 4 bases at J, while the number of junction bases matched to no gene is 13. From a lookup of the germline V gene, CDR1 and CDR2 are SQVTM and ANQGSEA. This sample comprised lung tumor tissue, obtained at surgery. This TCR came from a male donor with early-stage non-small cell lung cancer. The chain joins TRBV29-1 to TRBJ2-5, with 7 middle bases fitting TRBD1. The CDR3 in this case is CSVERRTGTKGETQYF. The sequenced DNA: TGCAGCGTTGAACGACGGACAGGTACCAAGGGAGAGACCCAGTACTTC.